This entry describes one T cell receptor beta chain. What it recognizes is unknown. The library targeted TCRbeta and was prepared with unique molecular identifiers. Each CDR3 protein gets one entry after TCRdb re-called the PCR reads with MiXCR. Of about 420,000 distinct CDR3 sequences in the sample, 16% were seen once. This sample is part of a study of T-cell reconstitution after alpha-beta-depleted transplantation in children. Overall study results and limits: Diversity and T-cell counts at one year after transplant derived mostly from new T cells. Roughly two months post-transplant, alpha-beta T cells reportedly originated from several hundred graft clones that had expanded. Several patients had high TCRbeta diversity at day 60; it came from surviving recipient T cells and thymic progenitors.

This CDR3 region has 15 residues. Germline CDR1 is SEHNR and CDR2 is FQNEAQ (reference sequence). Trimming at V came to 5 bases and at J to 2 bases, leaving 8 bases not matched to a gene. The receptor was derived from a boy under two years old who had a stem cell transplant for Wiskott-Aldrich syndrome, so the T cells may come from the graft donor. The sample was PBMCs, mostly from graft donor cells, taken 360 days after TCRalphabeta/CD19-depleted stem cell transplant. The rearrangement uses TRBV7-9 and TRBJ2-5; 7 bases are a match to TRBD1. The CDR3 sequence: CASSPRQGPQETQYF. CDR3 nucleotide sequence: TGTGCCAGCAGCCCCCGACAGGGCCCTCAAGAGACCCAGTACTTC. Full variable domain (outside the CDR3, taken from reference TRBV7-9 and TRBJ2-5): DTGVSQNPRHKITKRGQNVTFRCDPISEHNRLYWYRQTLGQGPEFLTYFQNEAQLEKSRLLSDRFSAERPKGSFSTLEIQRTEQGDSAMYLCASSPRQGPQETQYFGPGTRLLVL.